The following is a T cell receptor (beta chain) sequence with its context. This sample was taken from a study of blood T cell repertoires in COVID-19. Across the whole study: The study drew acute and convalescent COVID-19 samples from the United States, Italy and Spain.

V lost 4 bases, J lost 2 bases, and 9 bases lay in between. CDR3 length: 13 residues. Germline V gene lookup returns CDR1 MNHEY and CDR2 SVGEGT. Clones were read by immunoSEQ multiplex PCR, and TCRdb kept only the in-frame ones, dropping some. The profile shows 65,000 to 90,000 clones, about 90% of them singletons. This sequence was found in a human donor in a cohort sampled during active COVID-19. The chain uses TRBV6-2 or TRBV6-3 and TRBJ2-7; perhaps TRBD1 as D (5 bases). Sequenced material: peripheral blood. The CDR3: CASSFQGAYEQYF. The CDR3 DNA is TGTGCCAGCAGTTTTCAGGGTGCCTACGAGCAGTACTTC.